This TCR beta chain came from a study of cytomegalovirus exposure and HLA in healthy donors. Regarding the study as a whole: Across donors, presence/absence analyses took sequencing depth to be roughly uniform. Cytomegalovirus association was listed for around 180 TCR beta chains.

With regard to this clone: The antigen is unknown.

Germline CDR1 SGHTA, CDR2 FQGNSA. The ends lost 5 bases at V and 6 bases at J; junction bases unmatched: 10. The CDR3 has 15 amino acids. 60 Vbeta and 13 Jbeta primers were used in PCR. TCRdb's table, derived via immunoSEQ multiplex PCR, lists solely in-frame clones and lacks some. The profile shows about 170,000 clones, roughly 80% of them singletons. The specimen was PBMCs. This chain joins TRBV7-2 and TRBJ2-7; 10 positions match TRBD1. The TCR was taken from a woman aged 18 to 35 in good health and CMV-seronegative. CDR3 loop: CASSPSGTGAGEQYF. The CDR3 DNA follows: TGTGCCAGCAGCCCCTCCGGGACAGGGGCTGGCGAGCAGTACTTC.